The sequence of this T cell receptor (beta chain) was determined in a study of shared clonotypes between healthy human individuals. Study-level background: The donor group consisted of two women and three men, aged 18 to 49.

General study findings and limits: Sequencing depth was expected to influence donor clonotype sharing.

The CDR3 has 14 amino acids. Germline V lookup: CDR1 ENHRY, CDR2 SYGVKD. The trim removed 3 bases at V and 3 bases at J, leaving 3 bases unmatched. In the original processing: Sequence data from immunoSEQ were junction-only and lacked quality scores; consequently, filtering differed. Sequencing used immunoSEQ multiplex PCR; TCRdb keeps in-frame clones, though not all of them. That table supplies the V and J calls and clone size; D and trimming were determined from the DNA. The sample holds around 720,000 clones; 73% are singletons and the top ten take about 1.8%. About this clone: Its matching antigen is unknown.

The clonotype was recovered from a woman aged 25 to 45 in good health. Material: memory CD4+ T cells sorted from blood. Sample subset: CD45RA-negative fraction. This chain uses TRBV10-3 with TRBJ2-7; 9 positions agree with TRBD2. The CDR3 region has the DNA TGTGCCATCAGTGAACCAGCGGGGGGCTACGAGCAGTACTTC. It encodes CAISEPAGGYEQYF.